There are many counts of the clone carrying this T cell receptor (beta chain). The antigen remains unidentified. The authors made cDNA by 5'RACE with 10-nucleotide random UMIs. One entry per CDR3 protein, called by TCRdb with MiXCR from the 5' RACE reads. The sample has 25,000 to 30,000 distinct CDR3 sequences, about 6.9% seen once; the top ten hold roughly 8.8%. This specimen belongs to a study of neurological immune-mediated disorders. Blood bank volunteers in Maryland, USA, served as healthy controls. Unsorted libraries were derived from 2 million PBMCs stored at -80 C. The J segment lost 6 bases and the V segment lost 1 base, leaving 4 bases of the junction unmatched. The CDR3 is 16 amino acids. Looked up from germline, CDR1 is SGHVS and CDR2 is FQNEAQ. Study outcomes and limitations: The level of TCR clonal expansion was highest in patients with HTLV-1-associated myelopathy and lowest in multiple sclerosis, where it fell below the level seen in healthy controls.

The source material was PBMCs. This chain connects TRBV7-8 to TRBJ1-5, with 12 nucleotides matching TRBD1. This receptor was identified in a woman aged 50 to 65 in good health. CDR3 in amino acids: CASSLGDRGLVQPQHF. Here the CDR3 DNA reads TGTGCCAGCAGCTTAGGGGACAGGGGGCTGGTTCAGCCCCAGCATTTT. The whole variable domain, remainder taken from reference TRBV7-8 and TRBJ1-5, is GAGVSQSPRYKVAKRGQDVALRCDPISGHVSLFWYQQALGQGPEFLTYFQNEAQLDKSGLPSDRFFAERPEGSVSTLKIQRTQQEDSAVYLCASSLGDRGLVQPQHFGDGTRLSIL.